Included here is one T cell receptor beta chain sequence, with context. Its antigen is unidentified. Lysates of CMV-infected fibroblasts at around 9.1 ug/mL stimulated these cells. CD40L-negative CD69-negative CD45RO-high memory CD4+ T cells were sorted as populations depleted of antigen-responding cells. Undetectable plasma HIV-1 RNA below 50 copies/mL lasted at least 4 years. Donors had CD4+ T cell counts above 400 cells/uL and were CMV-seropositive. The immunoSEQ assay was version 4, run in survey mode. Method: immunoSEQ multiplex PCR; TCRdb's copy keeps in-frame clones and lacks some. This sample has over 30,000 clones; 82% occur once, and the top ten carry roughly 6.7%. The CDR3 has 14 residues. CDR1 and CDR2 from the germline V gene are MRHNA and SNTAGT. Trimming stripped 6 bases from V and 1 base from J, with 9 bases between. This sample is part of a study of persistence of HIV-infected CD4 T cells. Across the whole study: CD4+ T cells responding to CMV or HIV-1 Gag were isolated.

Study-wide results and caveats: Antigen-responding cells were enriched for degenerate expanded CDR3beta sequences.

This rearrangement joins TRBV6-4 to TRBJ2-2; D is possibly TRBD1 (5 bases). The sample here was CD4+ T cells sorted from PBMCs after roughly 18-hour stimulation, taken from a patient who received antiretroviral therapy. This clonotype was sampled from an adult woman with HIV who was CMV-seropositive. In nucleotides, the CDR3 is TGTGCCAGCAGAGAGACAGTGAACACCGGGGAGCTGTTTTTT. It is translated as CASRETVNTGELFF.